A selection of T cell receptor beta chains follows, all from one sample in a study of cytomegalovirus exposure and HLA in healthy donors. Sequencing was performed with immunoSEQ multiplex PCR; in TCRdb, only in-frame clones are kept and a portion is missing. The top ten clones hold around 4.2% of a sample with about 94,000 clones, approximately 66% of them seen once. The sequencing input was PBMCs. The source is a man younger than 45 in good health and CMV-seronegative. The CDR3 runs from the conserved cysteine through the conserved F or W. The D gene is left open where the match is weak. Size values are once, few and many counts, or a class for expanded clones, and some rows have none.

CDR3aa: CASSSVLRGPSLYEQYF; CDR3nt: TGTGCCAGCAGTAGTGTTTTGAGAGGCCCCTCCTTGTACGAGCAGTACTTC; v_gene: TRBV28; j_gene: TRBJ2-7; d_gene: NA; abundance: NA
CDR3aa: CASSLGLANTGELFF; CDR3nt: TGTGCCAGCAGCCTGGGTTTAGCGAACACCGGGGAGCTGTTTTTT; v_gene: TRBV5-4; j_gene: TRBJ2-2; d_gene: NA; abundance: NA
CDR3aa: CASSPDSRNEQFF; CDR3nt: TGTGCCAGCAGCCCGGACAGTCGCAATGAGCAGTTCTTC; v_gene: TRBV5-8; j_gene: TRBJ2-1; d_gene: NA; abundance: NA
CDR3aa: CSVGTSGSGETQYF; CDR3nt: TGCAGCGTTGGGACTAGCGGGAGTGGAGAGACCCAGTACTTC; v_gene: TRBV29-1; j_gene: TRBJ2-5; d_gene: TRBD2; abundance: once
CDR3aa: CASSSKTSGSVKNIQYF; CDR3nt: TGTGCCAGCAGTTCGAAGACTAGCGGGAGTGTCAAAAACATTCAGTACTTC; v_gene: TRBV27; j_gene: TRBJ2-4; d_gene: TRBD2; abundance: NA
CDR3aa: CASTSLPGGNQPQHF; CDR3nt: TGTGCCAGCACCTCCCTTCCGGGGGGAAATCAGCCCCAGCATTTT; v_gene: TRBV2; j_gene: TRBJ1-5; d_gene: NA; abundance: NA
CDR3aa: CASSQEQLGDTEAFF; CDR3nt: TGTGCCAGCAGCCAAGAACAGTTGGGCGACACTGAAGCTTTCTTT; v_gene: TRBV4-2; j_gene: TRBJ1-1; d_gene: NA; abundance: NA
CDR3aa: CASMDSDSNQPQHF; CDR3nt: TGTGCCAGCATGGACAGCGATAGCAATCAGCCCCAGCATTTT; v_gene: TRBV19; j_gene: TRBJ1-5; d_gene: NA; abundance: NA
CDR3aa: CASSLGLTGELFF; CDR3nt: TGCGCCAGCAGCTTGGGACTAACCGGGGAGCTGTTTTTT; v_gene: TRBV5-1; j_gene: TRBJ2-2; d_gene: NA; abundance: few
CDR3aa: CASSPDGTGSYGYTF; CDR3nt: TGCGCCAGCAGCCCGGACGGGACAGGGAGCTATGGCTACACCTTC; v_gene: TRBV5-1; j_gene: TRBJ1-2; d_gene: TRBD1; abundance: NA
CDR3aa: CAWSPPGSGTYRASRANEKLFF; CDR3nt: TGTGCCTGGAGTCCCCCCGGATCGGGAACCTACAGGGCAAGTCGAGCTAATGAAAAACTGTTTTTT; v_gene: TRBV30; j_gene: TRBJ1-4; d_gene: NA; abundance: few
CDR3aa: CASSWGQSATNEKLFF; CDR3nt: TGTGCCAGCAGCTGGGGACAGTCTGCAACTAATGAAAAACTGTTTTTT; v_gene: TRBV5-4; j_gene: TRBJ1-4; d_gene: TRBD1; abundance: NA
CDR3aa: CASSFSGRGSYNEQFF; CDR3nt: TGTGCCAGCAGTTTCAGCGGGAGGGGCTCCTACAATGAGCAGTTCTTC; v_gene: TRBV28; j_gene: TRBJ2-1; d_gene: TRBD2; abundance: NA
CDR3aa: CASRSQGNTGELFF; CDR3nt: TGTGCCAGCAGATCTCAGGGAAACACCGGGGAGCTGTTTTTT; v_gene: TRBV6-4; j_gene: TRBJ2-2; d_gene: NA; abundance: NA
CDR3aa: CASSQGTGGIQPQHF; CDR3nt: TGCGCCAGCAGCCAAGGGACAGGGGGAATACAGCCCCAGCATTTT; v_gene: TRBV4-3; j_gene: TRBJ1-5; d_gene: TRBD1; abundance: NA
CDR3aa: CASSVGGTPNEKLFF; CDR3nt: TGTGCCAGCAGCGTAGGAGGTACTCCTAATGAAAAACTGTTTTTT; v_gene: TRBV7-6; j_gene: TRBJ1-4; d_gene: NA; abundance: NA
CDR3aa: CASSQDPSGGSYNEQFF; CDR3nt: TGCGCCAGCAGCCAAGATCCCTCAGGGGGCTCCTACAATGAGCAGTTCTTC; v_gene: TRBV4-3; j_gene: TRBJ2-1; d_gene: TRBD1; abundance: NA
CDR3aa: CAIRAGASIYTQYF; CDR3nt: TGTGCCATCAGGGCAGGGGCTTCCATATATACGCAGTATTTT; v_gene: TRBV10-3; j_gene: TRBJ2-3; d_gene: NA; abundance: NA
CDR3aa: CASSLRENTGELFF; CDR3nt: TGTGCCAGCAGCCTCAGGGAGAACACCGGGGAGCTGTTTTTT; v_gene: TRBV7-2; j_gene: TRBJ2-2; d_gene: NA; abundance: few
CDR3aa: CARSYRERSYEQYF; CDR3nt: TGTGCCAGAAGCTACCGGGAGCGATCCTACGAGCAGTACTTC; v_gene: TRBV5-3; j_gene: TRBJ2-7; d_gene: NA; abundance: few
CDR3aa: CASSVGGVGTDTQYF; CDR3nt: TGTGCCAGCAGCGTAGGGGGGGTAGGCACAGATACGCAGTATTTT; v_gene: TRBV9; j_gene: TRBJ2-3; d_gene: NA; abundance: NA
CDR3aa: CASSLLGGGTGELFF; CDR3nt: TGTGCCAGCAGCTTATTGGGCGGGGGCACCGGAGAGCTGTTTTTT; v_gene: TRBV7-9; j_gene: TRBJ2-2; d_gene: NA; abundance: NA
CDR3aa: CASSQSGQGHGYTF; CDR3nt: TGTGCCAGCAGCCAGTCAGGACAGGGGCATGGCTACACCTTC; v_gene: TRBV14; j_gene: TRBJ1-2; d_gene: TRBD1; abundance: NA
CDR3aa: CASSRTSGKIYEQYF; CDR3nt: TGTGCCAGTAGCCGTACTAGCGGGAAAATTTACGAGCAGTACTTC; v_gene: TRBV19; j_gene: TRBJ2-7; d_gene: TRBD2; abundance: NA
CDR3aa: CAWSQPTGNTEAFF; CDR3nt: TGTGCCTGGAGCCAACCCACAGGGAACACTGAAGCTTTCTTT; v_gene: TRBV30; j_gene: TRBJ1-1; d_gene: NA; abundance: NA
CDR3aa: CATSRDWGTGEVHSGANVLTF; CDR3nt: TGTGCCACCAGCAGAGATTGGGGAACAGGGGAGGTCCACTCTGGGGCCAACGTCCTGACTTTC; v_gene: TRBV15; j_gene: TRBJ2-6; d_gene: NA; abundance: NA
CDR3aa: CASSRGTPLGAYF; CDR3nt: TGTGCCAGCAGCAGAGGGACACCTCTTGGAGCGTACTTC; v_gene: TRBV7-2; j_gene: TRBJ2-7; d_gene: NA; abundance: NA
CDR3aa: CASSESGNLRRTGELFF; CDR3nt: TGTGCCAGCAGCGAATCCGGCAACCTAAGGAGGACCGGGGAGCTGTTTTTT; v_gene: TRBV7-6; j_gene: TRBJ2-2; d_gene: NA; abundance: once
CDR3aa: CASSVGGGGYETQYF; CDR3nt: TGTGCCAGCAGCGTAGGAGGAGGGGGCTATGAGACCCAGTACTTC; v_gene: TRBV9; j_gene: TRBJ2-5; d_gene: NA; abundance: few
CDR3aa: CASSYSKGQKEQYF; CDR3nt: TGTGCCAGCAGTTACTCGAAAGGACAGAAAGAGCAGTACTTC; v_gene: TRBV6-6; j_gene: TRBJ2-7; d_gene: NA; abundance: few
CDR3aa: CASSQSMTKVGKGGTEAFF; CDR3nt: TGTGCCAGCAGCCAATCTATGACCAAAGTGGGGAAGGGAGGCACTGAAGCTTTCTTT; v_gene: TRBV16; j_gene: TRBJ1-1; d_gene: NA; abundance: NA
CDR3aa: CASSQARGTNYEQYF; CDR3nt: TGCGCCAGCAGCCAAGCCCGGGGGACCAACTACGAGCAGTACTTC; v_gene: TRBV4-1; j_gene: TRBJ2-7; d_gene: NA; abundance: NA
CDR3aa: CASRSSYNEQFF; CDR3nt: TGTGCCAGCAGGAGCTCCTACAATGAGCAGTTCTTC; v_gene: TRBV6-4; j_gene: TRBJ2-1; d_gene: NA; abundance: NA
CDR3aa: CASSQDWEMPQHF; CDR3nt: TGTGCCAGCAGCCAAGACTGGGAGATGCCCCAGCATTTT; v_gene: TRBV4-2; j_gene: TRBJ1-5; d_gene: NA; abundance: NA
CDR3aa: CASSLGQAYNEQFF; CDR3nt: TGTGCCAGCAGCTTGGGACAGGCCTACAATGAGCAGTTCTTC; v_gene: TRBV5-4; j_gene: TRBJ2-1; d_gene: NA; abundance: few
CDR3aa: CASSIQQGTNEKLFF; CDR3nt: TGTGCCAGCAGTATACAACAGGGAACTAATGAAAAACTGTTTTTT; v_gene: TRBV28; j_gene: TRBJ1-4; d_gene: NA; abundance: NA
CDR3aa: CASSPAGEKLFF; CDR3nt: TGTGCCAGCTCACCAGCAGGGGAAAAACTGTTTTTT; v_gene: TRBV18; j_gene: TRBJ1-4; d_gene: NA; abundance: NA
CDR3aa: CASNTPGWQGGQPQHF; CDR3nt: TGTGCCAGTAACACACCTGGATGGCAGGGCGGTCAGCCCCAGCATTTT; v_gene: TRBV19; j_gene: TRBJ1-5; d_gene: NA; abundance: NA
CDR3aa: CASSVPGPEAFF; CDR3nt: TGTGCCAGCAGCGTACCGGGTCCCGAAGCTTTCTTT; v_gene: TRBV7-8; j_gene: TRBJ1-1; d_gene: NA; abundance: NA
CDR3aa: CASSITRTSANIEQFF; CDR3nt: TGTGCCAGCAGCATTACACGGACTAGCGCGAACATTGAGCAGTTCTTC; v_gene: TRBV28; j_gene: TRBJ2-1; d_gene: TRBD2; abundance: NA
CDR3aa: CASSLPRDRGGGELFF; CDR3nt: TGTGCCAGCAGTTTACCGAGGGACAGGGGAGGCGGGGAGCTGTTTTTT; v_gene: TRBV28; j_gene: TRBJ2-2; d_gene: TRBD1; abundance: NA
CDR3aa: CASSFRGNSNQPQHF; CDR3nt: TGTGCCAGCAGCTTCAGAGGAAATAGCAATCAGCCCCAGCATTTT; v_gene: TRBV7-2; j_gene: TRBJ1-5; d_gene: NA; abundance: NA
CDR3aa: CASSPPTSGAPSYNEQFF; CDR3nt: TGTGCCAGCTCACCCCCGACTAGCGGGGCTCCCTCCTACAATGAGCAGTTCTTC; v_gene: TRBV18; j_gene: TRBJ2-1; d_gene: TRBD2; abundance: NA
CDR3aa: CASSLGLAGEETQYF; CDR3nt: TGTGCCAGCAGCTTGGGACTAGCGGGGGAAGAGACCCAGTACTTC; v_gene: TRBV5-4; j_gene: TRBJ2-5; d_gene: TRBD2; abundance: NA
CDR3aa: CASSSPRPRATQYF; CDR3nt: TGTGCCAGCAGCTCCCCGAGACCCAGGGCGACCCAGTACTTC; v_gene: TRBV7-8; j_gene: TRBJ2-5; d_gene: NA; abundance: NA
CDR3aa: CASSQDHYSSQETQYF; CDR3nt: TGCGCCAGCAGCCAAGATCATTACAGTTCCCAAGAGACCCAGTACTTC; v_gene: TRBV4-3; j_gene: TRBJ2-5; d_gene: NA; abundance: NA
CDR3aa: CASSLSGTDNYGYTF; CDR3nt: TGTGCCAGCAGCTTAAGTGGGACAGATAACTATGGCTACACCTTC; v_gene: TRBV7-3; j_gene: TRBJ1-2; d_gene: TRBD1; abundance: NA
CDR3aa: CASSAGRDINQPQHF; CDR3nt: TGTGCCAGCAGTGCCGGCCGGGACATCAATCAGCCCCAGCATTTT; v_gene: TRBV9; j_gene: TRBJ1-5; d_gene: NA; abundance: few
CDR3aa: CASSLDEPGGNEQYF; CDR3nt: TGTGCCAGCAGCTTAGACGAGCCAGGGGGGAACGAGCAGTACTTC; v_gene: TRBV7-2; j_gene: TRBJ2-7; d_gene: NA; abundance: NA
CDR3aa: CASSVVPAGGQETQYF; CDR3nt: TGTGCCAGCAGCGTAGTGCCAGCGGGGGGACAAGAGACCCAGTACTTC; v_gene: TRBV9; j_gene: TRBJ2-5; d_gene: TRBD2; abundance: once
CDR3aa: CASSPSGGVTDTQYF; CDR3nt: TGTGCCAGCAGCCCCAGCGGGGGTGTCACAGATACGCAGTATTTT; v_gene: TRBV7-2; j_gene: TRBJ2-3; d_gene: TRBD2; abundance: few
CDR3aa: CASSERGQVGSTGELFF; CDR3nt: TGTGCCAGCAGTGAGCGGGGACAGGTGGGGAGCACCGGGGAGCTGTTTTTT; v_gene: TRBV2; j_gene: TRBJ2-2; d_gene: TRBD1; abundance: NA
CDR3aa: CASSGHGGSGANVLTF; CDR3nt: TGTGCCAGCAGTGGGCACGGAGGATCTGGGGCCAACGTCCTGACTTTC; v_gene: TRBV6-4; j_gene: TRBJ2-6; d_gene: NA; abundance: NA
CDR3aa: CASSLVPGDTQYF; CDR3nt: TGTGCCAGCAGCTTAGTCCCGGGAGATACGCAGTATTTT; v_gene: TRBV7-9; j_gene: TRBJ2-3; d_gene: NA; abundance: NA
CDR3aa: CASSLVANEKLFF; CDR3nt: TGTGCCAGCAGCTTAGTGGCCAATGAAAAACTGTTTTTT; v_gene: TRBV11-2; j_gene: TRBJ1-4; d_gene: NA; abundance: NA
CDR3aa: CASSLGQGNQPQHF; CDR3nt: TGTGCCAGCAGCTTAGGACAGGGCAATCAGCCCCAGCATTTT; v_gene: TRBV7-9; j_gene: TRBJ1-5; d_gene: NA; abundance: once
CDR3aa: CATSRDVRASGSADTQYF; CDR3nt: TGTGCCACCAGCAGAGATGTTAGGGCTAGCGGGAGTGCAGATACGCAGTATTTT; v_gene: TRBV15; j_gene: TRBJ2-3; d_gene: TRBD2; abundance: NA
CDR3aa: CASSLSGRTEAFF; CDR3nt: TGTGCCAGCAGCTTGTCGGGGAGGACTGAAGCTTTCTTT; v_gene: TRBV7-6; j_gene: TRBJ1-1; d_gene: NA; abundance: few
CDR3aa: CASSSDTSRYEQYF; CDR3nt: TGCGCCAGCAGCTCGGACACCTCACGCTACGAGCAGTACTTC; v_gene: TRBV5-1; j_gene: TRBJ2-7; d_gene: NA; abundance: NA
CDR3aa: CASSQDWGRKVSYEQYF; CDR3nt: TGTGCCAGCAGCCAAGATTGGGGCAGGAAAGTCTCCTACGAGCAGTACTTC; v_gene: TRBV14; j_gene: TRBJ2-7; d_gene: NA; abundance: once